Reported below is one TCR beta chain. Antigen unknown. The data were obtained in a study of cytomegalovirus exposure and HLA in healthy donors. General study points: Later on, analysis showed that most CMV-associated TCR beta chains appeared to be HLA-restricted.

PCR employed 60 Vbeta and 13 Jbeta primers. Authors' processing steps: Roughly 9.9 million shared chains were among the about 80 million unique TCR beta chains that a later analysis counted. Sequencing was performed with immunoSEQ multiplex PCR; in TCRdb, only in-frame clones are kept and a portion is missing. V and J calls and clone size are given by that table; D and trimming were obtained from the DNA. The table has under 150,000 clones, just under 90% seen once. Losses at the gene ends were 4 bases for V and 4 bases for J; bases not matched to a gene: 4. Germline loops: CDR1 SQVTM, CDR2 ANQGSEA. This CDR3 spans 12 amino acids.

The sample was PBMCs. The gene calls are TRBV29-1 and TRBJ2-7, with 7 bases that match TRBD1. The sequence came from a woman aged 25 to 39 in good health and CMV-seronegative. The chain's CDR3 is CSVVAGGYEQYF. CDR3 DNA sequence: TGCAGCGTTGTGGCAGGGGGTTACGAGCAGTACTTC.